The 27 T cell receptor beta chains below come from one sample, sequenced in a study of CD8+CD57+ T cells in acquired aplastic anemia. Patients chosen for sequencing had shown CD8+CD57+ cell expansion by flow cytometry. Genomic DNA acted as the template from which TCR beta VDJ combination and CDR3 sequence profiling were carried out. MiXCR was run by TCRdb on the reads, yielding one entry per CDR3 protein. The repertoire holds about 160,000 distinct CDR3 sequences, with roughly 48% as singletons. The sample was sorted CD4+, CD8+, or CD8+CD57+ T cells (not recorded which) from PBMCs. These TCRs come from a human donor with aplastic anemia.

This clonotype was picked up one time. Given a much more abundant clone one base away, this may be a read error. The DNA for the CDR3 is TGCAGTGCCTCGCCCAGACCGGAGACCCAGTACTTC. Amino acid sequence: CSASPRPETQYF. The genes are TRBV20-1 and TRBJ2-5; D remains ambiguous. Germline CDR1 is DFQATT and CDR2 is SNEGSKA (reference sequence). The CDR3 has 12 amino acids. V was shortened by 6 bases and J by 5 bases, with 13 bases between the two germline ends.

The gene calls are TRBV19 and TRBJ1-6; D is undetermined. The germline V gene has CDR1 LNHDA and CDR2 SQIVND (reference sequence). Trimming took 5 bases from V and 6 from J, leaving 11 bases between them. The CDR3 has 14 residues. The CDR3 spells CASSLVPGNSPLHF. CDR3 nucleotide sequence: TGTGCCAGTAGTCTGGTCCCCGGTAATTCACCCCTCCACTTT.

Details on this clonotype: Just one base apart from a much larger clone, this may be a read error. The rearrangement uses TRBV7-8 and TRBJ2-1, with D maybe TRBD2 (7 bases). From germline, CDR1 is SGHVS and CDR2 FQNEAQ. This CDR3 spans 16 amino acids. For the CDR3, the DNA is TGTGCCAGCAGCTTAATTCGCGGGGGCTCCTGCAATGAGCAGTTCTTC. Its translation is CASSLIRGGSCNEQFF.

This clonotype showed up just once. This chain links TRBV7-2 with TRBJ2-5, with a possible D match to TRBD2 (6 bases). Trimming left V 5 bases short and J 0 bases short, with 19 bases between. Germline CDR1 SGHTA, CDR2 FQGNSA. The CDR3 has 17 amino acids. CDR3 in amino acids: CASSAAGWVADQETQYF. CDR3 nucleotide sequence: TGTGCCAGCAGCGCCGCAGGGTGGGTAGCGGACCAAGAGACCCAGTACTTC.

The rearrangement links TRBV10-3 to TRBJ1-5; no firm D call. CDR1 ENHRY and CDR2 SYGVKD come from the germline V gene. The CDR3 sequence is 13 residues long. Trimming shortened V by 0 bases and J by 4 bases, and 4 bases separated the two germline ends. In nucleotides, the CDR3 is TGTGCCATCAGTGAGTCAGCTAATCAGCCCCAGCATTTT. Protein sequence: CAISESANQPQHF.

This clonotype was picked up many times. CDR3 residues: CATRDRGLTEAFF. CDR3 in DNA: TGTGCCACCAGGGACAGGGGGCTAACTGAAGCTTTCTTT. J is TRBJ1-1 and V is TRBV24-1; 11 bases agree with TRBD1. The CDR3 totals 13 residues. CDR1 and CDR2 from the germline V gene are KGHDR and SFDVKD. V lost 7 bases, J lost 5 bases, and 2 bases stayed unmatched.

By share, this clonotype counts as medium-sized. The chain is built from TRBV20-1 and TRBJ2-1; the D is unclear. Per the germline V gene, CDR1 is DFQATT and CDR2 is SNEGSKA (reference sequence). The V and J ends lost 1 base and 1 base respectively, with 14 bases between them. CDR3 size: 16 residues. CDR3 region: CSARGGNPESYNEQFF. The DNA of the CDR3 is TGCAGTGCTAGAGGAGGTAACCCTGAGTCCTACAATGAGCAGTTCTTC.

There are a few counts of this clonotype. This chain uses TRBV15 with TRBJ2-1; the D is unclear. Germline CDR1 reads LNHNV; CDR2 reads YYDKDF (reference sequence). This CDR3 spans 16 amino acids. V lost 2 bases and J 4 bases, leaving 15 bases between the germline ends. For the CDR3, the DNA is TGTGCCACCAGCAGACCTGACTCGGACCGATACAATGAGCAGTTCTTC. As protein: CATSRPDSDRYNEQFF.

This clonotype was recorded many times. CDR3 amino acids: CASSMTLVRETQYF. CDR3 nucleotides: TGTGCCAGCAGCATGACACTAGTTCGGGAGACCCAGTACTTC. This chain uses TRBV13 with TRBJ2-5, with a weak D call TRBD2 (5 bases). The CDR3 loop spans 14 amino acids. Between the trimmed V and J ends, which lost 5 bases and 5 bases, there was a span of 15 bases. The V gene's germline CDR1 is PRHDT and CDR2 FYEKMQ (reference sequence).

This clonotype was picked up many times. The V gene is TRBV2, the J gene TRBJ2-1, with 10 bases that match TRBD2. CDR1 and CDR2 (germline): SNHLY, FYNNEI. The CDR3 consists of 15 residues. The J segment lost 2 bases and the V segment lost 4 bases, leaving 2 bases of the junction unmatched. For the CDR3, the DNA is TGTGCCAGCAGTGGGACTAGCGGCACCTACAATGAGCAGTTCTTC. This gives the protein CASSGTSGTYNEQFF.

In nucleotides, the CDR3 is TGTGCCATCAGTGACCCGGACAGGGCCAAAAAGAACACTGAAGCTTTCTTT. Its translation: CAISDPDRAKKNTEAFF. The chain has TRBV10-3 and TRBJ1-1, with 8 bases lining up with TRBD1. CDR3 length: 17 residues. The germline V gene encodes CDR1 ENHRY and CDR2 SYGVKD. V lost 3 bases, J lost 1 base, and 10 bases stayed unmatched.

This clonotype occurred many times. CDR3 nucleotides: TGTGCCAGCAGATCGACTCACTCCTACGAGCAGTACTTC. Protein: CASRSTHSYEQYF. The chain uses TRBV2 and TRBJ2-7; D call uncertain. Trimming shortened V by 6 bases and J by 0 bases, and 9 bases separated the two germline ends. The CDR3 sequence is 13 residues long. Germline V gene lookup returns CDR1 SNHLY and CDR2 FYNNEI.

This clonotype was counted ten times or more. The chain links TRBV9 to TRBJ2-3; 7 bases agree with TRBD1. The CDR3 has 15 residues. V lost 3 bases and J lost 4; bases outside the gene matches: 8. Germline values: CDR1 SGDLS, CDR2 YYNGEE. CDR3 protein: CASSAPGQYPDTQYF. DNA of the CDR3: TGTGCCAGCAGCGCGCCGGGACAGTATCCAGATACGCAGTATTTT. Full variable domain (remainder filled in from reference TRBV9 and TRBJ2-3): DSGVTQTPKHLITATGQRVTLRCSPRSGDLSVYWYQQSLDQGLQFLIQYYNGEERAKGNILERFSAQQFPDLHSELNLSSLELGDSALYFCASSAPGQYPDTQYFGPGTRLTVL.

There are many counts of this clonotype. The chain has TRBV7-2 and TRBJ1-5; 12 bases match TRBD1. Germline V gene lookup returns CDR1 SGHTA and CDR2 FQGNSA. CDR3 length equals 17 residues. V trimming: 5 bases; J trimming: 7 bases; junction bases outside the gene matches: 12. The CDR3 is CASSRGGTGGLGQPQHF. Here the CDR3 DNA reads TGTGCCAGCAGCCGAGGGGGGACAGGGGGCCTTGGGCAGCCCCAGCATTTT.

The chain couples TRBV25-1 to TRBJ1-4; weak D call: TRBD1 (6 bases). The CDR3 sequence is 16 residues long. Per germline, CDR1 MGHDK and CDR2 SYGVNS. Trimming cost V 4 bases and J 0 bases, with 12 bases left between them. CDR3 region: CASSVWTVSTNEKLFF. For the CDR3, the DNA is TGTGCCAGCAGTGTTTGGACAGTTTCAACTAATGAAAAACTGTTTTTT.

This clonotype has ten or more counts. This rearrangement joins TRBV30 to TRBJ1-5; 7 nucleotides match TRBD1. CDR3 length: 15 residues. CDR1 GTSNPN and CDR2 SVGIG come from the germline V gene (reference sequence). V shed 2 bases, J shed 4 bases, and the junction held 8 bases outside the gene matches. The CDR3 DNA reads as TGTGCCTGGAGTAAGCGAGGACAGGAAAATCAGCCCCAGCATTTT. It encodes CAWSKRGQENQPQHF.

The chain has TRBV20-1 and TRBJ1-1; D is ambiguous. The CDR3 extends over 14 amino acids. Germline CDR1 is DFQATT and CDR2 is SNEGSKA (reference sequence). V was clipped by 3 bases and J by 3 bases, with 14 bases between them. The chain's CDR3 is CSARPMPLDTEAFF. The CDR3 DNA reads TGCAGTGCTAGGCCCATGCCGTTAGACACTGAAGCTTTCTTT.

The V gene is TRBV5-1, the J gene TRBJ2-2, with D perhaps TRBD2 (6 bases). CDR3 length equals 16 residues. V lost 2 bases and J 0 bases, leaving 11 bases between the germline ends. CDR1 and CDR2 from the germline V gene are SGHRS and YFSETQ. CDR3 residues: CASSFTSSANTGELFF. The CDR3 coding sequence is TGCGCCAGCAGCTTTACTAGCAGCGCGAACACCGGGGAGCTGTTTTTT.

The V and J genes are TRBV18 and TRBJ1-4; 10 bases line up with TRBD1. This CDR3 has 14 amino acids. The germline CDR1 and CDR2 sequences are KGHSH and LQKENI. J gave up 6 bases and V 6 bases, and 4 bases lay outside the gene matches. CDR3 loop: CASSLDRGHEKLFF. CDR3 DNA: TGTGCCAGCTCCCTCGACAGGGGGCATGAAAAACTGTTTTTT. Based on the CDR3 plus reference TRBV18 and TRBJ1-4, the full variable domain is NAGVMQNPRHLVRRRGQEARLRCSPMKGHSHVYWYRQLPEEGLKFMVYLQKENIIDESGMPKERFSAEFPKEGPSILRIQQVVRGDSAAYFCASSLDRGHEKLFFGSGTQLSVL.

The CDR3 spells CATYLAGVGSQETQYF. DNA of the CDR3: TGTGCCACCTATCTCGCGGGAGTAGGGAGTCAAGAGACCCAGTACTTC. The J gene is TRBJ2-5, the V gene TRBV15, with TRBD2 matching over 7 bases. This CDR3 is 16 amino acids long. Losses at the gene ends were 8 bases for V and 2 bases for J; bases not matched to a gene: 14. Germline V CDR1 and CDR2: LNHNV, YYDKDF (reference sequence).

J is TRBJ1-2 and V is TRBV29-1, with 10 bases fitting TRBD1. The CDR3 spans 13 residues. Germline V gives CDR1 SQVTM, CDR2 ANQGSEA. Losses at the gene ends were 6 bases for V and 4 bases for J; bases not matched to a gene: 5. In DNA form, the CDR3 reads TGCAGCGTCTCGTGGACAGGGGGCTATGGCTACACCTTC. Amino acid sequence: CSVSWTGGYGYTF.

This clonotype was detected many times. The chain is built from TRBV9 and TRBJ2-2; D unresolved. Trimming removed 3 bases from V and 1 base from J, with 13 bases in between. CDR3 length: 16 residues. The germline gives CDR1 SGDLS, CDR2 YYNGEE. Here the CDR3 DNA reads TGTGCCAGCAGCGCTCCAGATTACAGGAACACCGGGGAGCTGTTTTTT. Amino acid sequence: CASSAPDYRNTGELFF.

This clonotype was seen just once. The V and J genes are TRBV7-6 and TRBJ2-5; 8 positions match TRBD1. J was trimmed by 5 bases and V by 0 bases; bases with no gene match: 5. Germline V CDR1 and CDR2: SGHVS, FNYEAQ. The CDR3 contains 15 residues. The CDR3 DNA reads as TGTGCCAGCAGCTTAGCGGACAGGGCTAGGGAGACCCAGTACTTC. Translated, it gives CASSLADRARETQYF.

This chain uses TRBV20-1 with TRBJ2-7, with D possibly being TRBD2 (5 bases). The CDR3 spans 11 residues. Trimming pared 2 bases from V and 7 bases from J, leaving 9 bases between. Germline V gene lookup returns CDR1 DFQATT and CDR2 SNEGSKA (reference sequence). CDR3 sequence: CSARIGEEQYF. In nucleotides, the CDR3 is TGCAGTGCTAGAATTGGGGAGGAGCAGTACTTC.

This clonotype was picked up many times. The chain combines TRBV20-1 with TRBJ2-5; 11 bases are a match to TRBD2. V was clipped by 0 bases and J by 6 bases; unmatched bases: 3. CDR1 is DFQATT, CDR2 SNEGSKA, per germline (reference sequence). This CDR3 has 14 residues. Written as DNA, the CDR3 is TGCAGTGCTAGAGATACTAGCGGGAGTAAGACCCAGTACTTC. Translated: CSARDTSGSKTQYF.

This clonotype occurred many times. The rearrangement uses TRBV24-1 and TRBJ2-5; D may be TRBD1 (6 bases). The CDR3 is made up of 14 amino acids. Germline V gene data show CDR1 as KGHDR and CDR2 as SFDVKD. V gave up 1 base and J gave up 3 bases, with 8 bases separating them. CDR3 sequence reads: CATSDLGGKETQYF. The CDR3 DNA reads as TGTGCCACCAGTGATTTAGGGGGAAAAGAGACCCAGTACTTC.

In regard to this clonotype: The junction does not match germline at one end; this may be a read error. The CDR3 here is CATSGDLGSGNTIYF. DNA of the CDR3: TGTGCCACCAGCGGAGATTTGGGTTCTGGAAATACCATATATTTT. The chain carries TRBV15 and TRBJ1-3; D not resolved. Germline CDR1 LNHNV, CDR2 YYDKDF (reference sequence). The CDR3 contains 15 residues.